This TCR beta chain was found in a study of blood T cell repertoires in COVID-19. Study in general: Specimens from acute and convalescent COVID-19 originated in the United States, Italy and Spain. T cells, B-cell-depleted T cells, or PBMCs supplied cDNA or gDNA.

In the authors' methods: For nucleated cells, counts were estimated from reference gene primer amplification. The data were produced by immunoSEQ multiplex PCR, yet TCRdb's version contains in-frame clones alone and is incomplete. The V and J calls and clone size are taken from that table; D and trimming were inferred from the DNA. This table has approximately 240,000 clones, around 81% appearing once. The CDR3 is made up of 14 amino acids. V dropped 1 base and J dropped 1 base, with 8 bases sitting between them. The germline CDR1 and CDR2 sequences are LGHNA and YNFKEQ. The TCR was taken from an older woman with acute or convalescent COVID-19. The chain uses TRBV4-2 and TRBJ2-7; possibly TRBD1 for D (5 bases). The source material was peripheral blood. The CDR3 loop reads CASSQGQGSYEQYF. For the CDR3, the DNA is TGTGCCAGCAGCCAAGGTCAGGGTTCCTACGAGCAGTACTTC.